This is a list of T cell receptor beta chains from one sample in a study of blood T cell repertoires in COVID-19. Sequencing was performed with immunoSEQ multiplex PCR; in TCRdb, only in-frame clones are kept and a portion is missing. This table has a few hundred thousand clones, 86% appearing once. Sequenced material: peripheral blood. The receptors here all came from a man aged 18 to 29 with active or convalescent COVID-19. Both conserved end residues are part of each CDR3.

v_call	j_call	cdr3_aa
TRBV30	TRBJ1-5	CAGAVNNQPQHF
TRBV14	TRBJ2-7	CASSPGGELTSGRSYYEQYF
TRBV10-1	TRBJ2-7	CASSDPGSDEQYF
TRBV5-1	TRBJ1-1	CASSLGERWTEAFF
TRBV2	TRBJ1-5	CASSELPPGNQPQHF
TRBV5-4	TRBJ2-7	CASSLGGPGEQYF
TRBV20-1	TRBJ1-2	CSARDPSTF
TRBV7-9	TRBJ2-2	CASSFSGDTGELFF
TRBV24-1	TRBJ2-5	CATSDFGTSGLQETQYF
TRBV19	TRBJ2-7	CASSKLPGQERYEQYF
TRBV30	TRBJ1-1	CAWGSTNTEAFF
TRBV30	TRBJ2-3	CAWAWGSTDTQYF
TRBV28	TRBJ1-3	CASTEVTSGNTIYF
TRBV6-5	TRBJ2-7	CASMTGNGYEQYF
TRBV7-9	TRBJ1-5	CASSLAGEGKPQHF
TRBV5-1	TRBJ1-4	CASSSRGPGEKLFF
TRBV1	TRBJ2-7	CTSSQPPRADHYEQYF
TRBV12-3/TRBV12-4	TRBJ1-2	CASSFRGDYGYTF
TRBV28	TRBJ2-4	CASSLGPRGRGAEQNIQYF
TRBV28	TRBJ1-5	CASSPEGGSNGQPQHF
TRBV3-1/TRBV3-2	TRBJ2-5	CASSRTGREETQYF
TRBV9	TRBJ1-1	CASSVGDREVAEAFF
TRBV10-2	TRBJ1-2	CASSEGWDYGYTF
TRBV5-6	TRBJ1-3	CASSITGHRDTIYF
TRBV6-5	TRBJ2-7	CASSRGGTGQMEQYF
TRBV24-1	TRBJ2-7	CATSDPPTHEQYF
TRBV19	TRBJ2-5	CASSILQGQETQYF
TRBV5-1	TRBJ2-2	CASSLDLLAGGNTGELFF
TRBV7-2	TRBJ2-7	CASSSRYEQYF
TRBV5-6	TRBJ2-7	CASSSGRGREQYF
TRBV6-2/TRBV6-3	TRBJ2-2	CASSGGGPPGELFF
TRBV5-1	TRBJ1-4	CASSLYAPGGNEKLFF
TRBV7-9	TRBJ1-5	CASSPGQPNQPQHF
TRBV11-2	TRBJ1-3	CASSTRAFGNTIYF
TRBV7-2	TRBJ2-7	CASSAPGQARYEQYF
TRBV12-5	TRBJ2-2	CASGDDRVTGELFF
TRBV19	TRBJ1-5	CASTTRGDQPQHF
TRBV11-3	TRBJ1-1	CASSRTEEAFF
TRBV24-1	TRBJ1-4	CATSPGQASGKLFF
TRBV14	TRBJ1-2	CASSPVTNYGYTF
TRBV27	TRBJ1-1	CASGKGVGPPTEAFF
TRBV9	TRBJ2-2	CASTQIEGAGTGELFF
TRBV3-1/TRBV3-2	TRBJ1-2	CASSRSTGNYGYTF
TRBV20-1	TRBJ1-1	CSASIAGDYTEAFF
TRBV7-3	TRBJ1-1	CASSAQGTMNTEAFF
TRBV12-3/TRBV12-4	TRBJ2-7	CASSLGRTYEQYF
TRBV10-3	TRBJ2-7	CAISEPTSGAYEQYF
TRBV4-1	TRBJ1-3	CASSQGTAYAAGNTIYF
TRBV2	TRBJ1-5	CASSDGSQQGQPQHF
TRBV5-1	TRBJ2-1	CASSPRTGGVHEQFF
TRBV11-1	TRBJ2-7	CASSADSIYEQYF